This entry lists 18 T cell receptor beta chains sequenced from one sample in a study of regulatory T cells in long-lasting Graves disease. Libraries of TCR beta came from iRepertoire HTBI primers plus Arm-PCR of CDR3 regions. TCRdb analysed the multiplex PCR reads with MiXCR anew, one entry per CDR3 protein. The data contain roughly 500,000 distinct CDR3 sequences, roughly 14% of them singletons. Described time point: newly diagnosed GD, antithyroid drugs for less than 3 months. After RNA was extracted from PBMCs, the TCR library was made from it. The same data also contributed to another study, on T cells in Graves' hyperthyroidism and ophthalmopathy.

Sequences were derived from peripheral blood mononuclear cells (PBMCs), sampled at new diagnosis, from a patient treated with antithyroid drugs. The receptors shown here come from a young man with Graves disease.

The chain uses TRBV5-6 and TRBJ1-2; D is ambiguous. CDR3 length: 11 residues. The V gene's germline CDR1 is SGHDT and CDR2 YYEEEE. V was shortened by 2 bases and J by 6 bases, with 5 bases between the two germline ends. CDR3 in amino acids: CASSFSNGYTF. CDR3 in DNA: TGTGCCAGCAGCTTCTCTAATGGCTACACCTTC. The whole variable domain, filled in from reference TRBV5-6 and TRBJ1-2, reads DAGVTQSPTHLIKTRGQQVTLRCSPKSGHDTVSWYQQALGQGPQFIFQYYEEEERQRGNFPDRFSGHQFPNYSSELNVNALLLGDSALYLCASSFSNGYTFGSGTRLTVV.

This clonotype was counted many times. The genes are TRBV11-2 and TRBJ1-1, with unresolved D. This CDR3 is built from 12 residues. The V end was cut by 2 bases, the J end by 5 bases, with 6 bases between. Germline V gene sequence: CDR1 SGHAT, CDR2 FQNNGV. The CDR3: CASSLWGTEAFF. CDR3 sequence (DNA): TGTGCCAGCAGCTTATGGGGAACTGAAGCTTTCTTT.

This clonotype was seen ten or more times. This chain connects TRBV24-1 to TRBJ1-1, with 9 nucleotides matching TRBD1. J was trimmed by 5 bases and V by 4 bases; bases with no gene match: 7. The CDR3 is 15 residues long. Germline-derived CDR1 and CDR2 are KGHDR and SFDVKD. CDR3 nucleotides: TGTGCCACCAGTGACGGACAGGGGTTAACGACTGAAGCTTTCTTT. Translation gives CATSDGQGLTTEAFF.

At least ten counts were recorded for this clonotype. This sequence joins TRBV3-1 and TRBJ1-3, with a weak D call TRBD1 (6 bases). Germline lookup yields CDR1 LGHDT and CDR2 YNNKEL (reference sequence). V shed 3 bases and J shed 3 bases, with 9 bases lying between them. CDR3 size: 14 residues. The CDR3 loop reads CASSQGAGGNTIYF. CDR3 bases: TGTGCCAGCAGCCAGGGGGCCGGTGGAAACACCATATATTTT.

This clonotype appeared many times. The rearrangement uses TRBV12-3 or TRBV12-4 and TRBJ1-2; unclear D gene. The CDR3 extends over 13 amino acids. Deletions cut 1 base from V and 8 bases from J, with 11 bases between. Here the CDR3 DNA reads TGTGCCAGCAGTTTAGTGGGAGCACCAGGCTACACCTTC. Its translation is CASSLVGAPGYTF.

The rearrangement uses TRBV5-1 and TRBJ2-3; 7 bases agree with TRBD2. This CDR3 spans 14 amino acids. Germline V CDR1 and CDR2: SGHRS, YFSETQ. J gave up 2 bases and V 3 bases, and 3 bases lay outside the gene matches. The CDR3 nucleotides are TGCGCCAGCAGCTCGGGGGGACTCACAGATACGCAGTATTTT. Protein sequence: CASSSGGLTDTQYF.

This clonotype showed up many times. The V and J genes are TRBV30 and TRBJ1-4, with D hard to call. The germline CDR1 and CDR2 sequences are GTSNPN and SVGIG (reference sequence). This CDR3 is built from 16 residues. V was pared by 3 bases and J by 8 bases, with 22 bases between. CDR3 bases: TGTGCCTGGAGGCACAAGATCGAGCAGCTGGGAGAAAAACTGTTTTTT. It translates to CAWRHKIEQLGEKLFF.

The table lists this clonotype with many counts. The chain carries TRBV24-1 and TRBJ2-1, with unresolved D. The CDR3 loop spans 18 amino acids. The V gene lost 4 bases and the J gene lost 4 bases, with 22 bases spanning the gap. Germline loops: CDR1 KGHDR, CDR2 SFDVKD. This CDR3 is CATSEPRPDLVKYNEQFF. The DNA of the CDR3 is TGTGCCACCAGTGAACCGCGGCCGGACCTGGTTAAGTACAATGAGCAGTTCTTC.

This clonotype has ten or more counts. This chain links TRBV6-1 with TRBJ2-1; D remains unclear. The germline V and J ends were trimmed by 4 bases and 9 bases, with 16 bases remaining between them. The germline gives CDR1 MNHNS, CDR2 SASEGT. There are 14 residues in the CDR3. CDR3 in amino acids: CASSVLDLSSEQFF. The CDR3 DNA is TGTGCCAGCAGTGTGTTAGATCTGTCCTCTGAGCAGTTCTTC.

Only a few counts were recorded for this clonotype. The chain couples TRBV6-1 to TRBJ2-3; perhaps TRBD2 as D (5 bases). The CDR3 runs 14 residues. The germline V gene encodes CDR1 MNHNS and CDR2 SASEGT. V was clipped by 1 base and J by 1 base, with 6 bases between them. CDR3 in DNA: TGTGCCAGCAGTGAAGTGGAGGGCACAGATACGCAGTATTTT. This sequence encodes CASSEVEGTDTQYF.

V and J are TRBV24-1 and TRBJ2-7; 9 bases align to TRBD2. CDR1 and CDR2 from the germline V gene are KGHDR and SFDVKD. V trimming: 1 base; J trimming: 3 bases; junction bases outside the gene matches: 3. The CDR3 covers 15 residues. The CDR3 protein is CATSDLAGGSYEQYF. CDR3 DNA: TGTGCCACCAGTGATTTAGCGGGAGGAAGCTACGAGCAGTACTTC.

This clonotype showed up many times. This sequence joins TRBV7-8 and TRBJ2-7; tentative D call: TRBD2 (6 bases). Trimming removed 7 bases from V and 3 bases from J, with 16 bases in between. CDR1 is SGHVS and CDR2 is FQNEAQ in the germline V gene. This CDR3 has 14 residues. DNA of the CDR3: TGTGCCAGCAAAAAGGGGAGGTCTGTCTACGAGCAGTACTTC. Protein sequence: CASKKGRSVYEQYF. The complete variable domain, with remaining parts taken from reference TRBV7-8 and TRBJ2-7, reads GAGVSQSPRYKVAKRGQDVALRCDPISGHVSLFWYQQALGQGPEFLTYFQNEAQLDKSGLPSDRFFAERPEGSVSTLKIQRTQQEDSAVYLCASKKGRSVYEQYFGPGTRLTVT.

Ten or more counts support this clonotype. At one of its ends the junction is not consistent with the germline gene, which may arise from a read error. The V and J genes are TRBV5-1 and TRBJ1-5; no clear D. CDR3 length: 15 residues. Germline CDR1 and CDR2: SGHRS and YFSETQ. The chain's CDR3 is CASSSRAGSNQPQHF. The CDR3 nucleotides read TGTGCCAGCAGTTCCCGGGCCGGTAGCAATCAGCCCCAGCATTTT.

This clonotype showed up many times. This chain uses TRBV11-3 with TRBJ2-7, with D maybe TRBD2 (6 bases). The V gene lost 4 bases and the J gene lost 7 bases, with 17 bases spanning the gap. CDR3 length: 14 amino acids. Germline values: CDR1 SGHNT, CDR2 YENEEA. The CDR3 DNA is TGTGCCAGCAGCTCATCGCGGGTCGGGAGTGAGCAGTACTTC. This gives the protein CASSSSRVGSEQYF.

The rearrangement uses TRBV5-6 and TRBJ1-6, with D unclear. Per germline, CDR1 SGHDT and CDR2 YYEEEE. This CDR3 is 12 amino acids long. V was trimmed by 3 bases and J by 11 bases, leaving 9 bases between them. CDR3 sequence reads: CASSSPGAPLHF. CDR3 coding DNA: TGTGCCAGCAGCTCCCCCGGGGCACCCCTCCACTTT.

This clonotype was observed at least ten times. A read error may account for a junction end that differs from germline. The J gene is TRBJ2-1, the V gene TRBV6-1; 13 bases are shared with TRBD2. The CDR3 is made up of 17 amino acids. Germline CDR1 reads MNHNS; CDR2 reads SASEGT. DNA for the CDR3: TGTGCCAACAGTGTGAGACCGGGACTAGCGGGGAACAATGAGCAGTTCTTC. It yields the protein CANSVRPGLAGNNEQFF.

This clonotype was picked up many times. V is TRBV12-3 or TRBV12-4 and J is TRBJ2-5; a possible D gene is TRBD2 (5 bases). Trimming removed 6 bases at V and 7 bases at J, with 15 bases between. This CDR3 spans 13 amino acids. In DNA, the CDR3 is TGTGCCAGCAGCCCCCGAGGGTCTAGGACCCAGTACTTC. It translates to CASSPRGSRTQYF.

This chain joins TRBV5-1 and TRBJ2-2; no clear D gene. This CDR3 has 16 amino acids. Trimming pared 3 bases from V and 3 bases from J, leaving 15 bases between. CDR1 is SGHRS, CDR2 YFSETQ, per germline. The CDR3 spells CASSSSPLTDTGELFF. CDR3 coding DNA: TGCGCCAGCAGCTCTTCGCCTCTTACGGACACCGGGGAGCTGTTTTTT.